The T cell receptor beta chain described here comes from a study of blood T cell repertoires in COVID-19. Profiling relied on immunoSEQ multiplex PCR, and the TCRdb table lists in-frame clones only, not all of them. The sample includes 150,000 to 200,000 clones, roughly 86% seen only once; the top ten take roughly 2.9%. This clonotype was sampled from a woman aged 30 to 39 with active or convalescent COVID-19. Material: peripheral blood.

The CDR3 here is CASSPGHDYTF. The CDR3 DNA follows: TGTGCCAGCAGCCCAGGACACGACTACACCTTC. The chain combines TRBV5-6 with TRBJ1-2, with a tentative D call TRBD1 (5 bases). Germline V gives CDR1 SGHDT, CDR2 YYEEEE. Trimming shortened V by 4 bases and J by 10 bases, and 11 bases separated the two germline ends. The CDR3 covers 11 residues. Based on the CDR3 plus reference TRBV5-6 and TRBJ1-2, the full variable domain is DAGVTQSPTHLIKTRGQQVTLRCSPKSGHDTVSWYQQALGQGPQFIFQYYEEEERQRGNFPDRFSGHQFPNYSSELNVNALLLGDSALYLCASSPGHDYTFGSGTRLTVV.